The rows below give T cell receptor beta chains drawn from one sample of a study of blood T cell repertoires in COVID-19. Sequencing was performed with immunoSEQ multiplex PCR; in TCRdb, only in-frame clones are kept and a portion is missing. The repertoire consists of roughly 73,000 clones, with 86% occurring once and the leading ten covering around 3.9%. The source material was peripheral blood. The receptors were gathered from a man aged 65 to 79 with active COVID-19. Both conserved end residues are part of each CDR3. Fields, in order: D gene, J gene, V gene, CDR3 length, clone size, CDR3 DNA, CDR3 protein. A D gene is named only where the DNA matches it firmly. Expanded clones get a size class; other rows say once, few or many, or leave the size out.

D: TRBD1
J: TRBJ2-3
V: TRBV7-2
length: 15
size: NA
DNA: TGTGCCAGCAGCCCCGACAGGGGGCTCACAGATACGCAGTATTTT
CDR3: CASSPDRGLTDTQYF

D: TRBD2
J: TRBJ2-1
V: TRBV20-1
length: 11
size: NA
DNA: TGCAGTGCAGAGCGGGAGGTTGAGCAGTTCTTC
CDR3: CSAEREVEQFF

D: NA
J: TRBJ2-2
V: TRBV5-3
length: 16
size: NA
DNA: TGTGCCAGAAGCCCCGGCGGCGGCCACGGTGGCGGGGAGCTGTTTTTT
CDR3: CARSPGGGHGGGELFF

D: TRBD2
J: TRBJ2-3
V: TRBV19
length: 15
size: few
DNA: TGTGCCAGTAGTACACTAGCGGGAGGGACAGATACGCAGTATTTT
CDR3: CASSTLAGGTDTQYF

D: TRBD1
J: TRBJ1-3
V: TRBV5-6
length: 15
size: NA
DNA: TGTGCCAGCAGCTATGGGACAGCTACTGGAAACACCATATATTTT
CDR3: CASSYGTATGNTIYF

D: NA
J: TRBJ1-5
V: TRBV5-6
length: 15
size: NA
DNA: TGTGCCAGCAGCTGGACAGCAAATAGCAATCAGCCCCAGCATTTT
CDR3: CASSWTANSNQPQHF

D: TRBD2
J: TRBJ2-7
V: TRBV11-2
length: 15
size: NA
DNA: TGTGCCAGCAGCTTCGGACTAGCGCCGTCCTACGAGCAGTACTTC
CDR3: CASSFGLAPSYEQYF

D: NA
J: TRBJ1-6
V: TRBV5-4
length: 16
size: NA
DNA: TGTGCCAGCACCAAAATGGGGGGGGGCTATAATTCACCCCTCCACTTT
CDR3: CASTKMGGGYNSPLHF

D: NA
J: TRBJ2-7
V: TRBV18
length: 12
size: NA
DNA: TGTGCCAGCTCACCAGGGGCGCAGGGGCAGTACTTC
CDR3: CASSPGAQGQYF

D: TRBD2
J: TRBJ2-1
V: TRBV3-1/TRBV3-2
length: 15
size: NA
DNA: TGTGCCAGCAGCCCAGAGCGGGAGTGGTACGGTGAGCAGTTCTTC
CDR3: CASSPEREWYGEQFF

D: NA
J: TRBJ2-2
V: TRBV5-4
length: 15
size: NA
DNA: TGTGCCAGCAGCTTGGGGGGCTATGGGACCGGGGAGCTGTTTTTT
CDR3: CASSLGGYGTGELFF

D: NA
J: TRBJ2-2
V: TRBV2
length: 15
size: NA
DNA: TGTGCCAGCAGGCTTGACGGGACTCCGGCCGGGGAGCTGTTTTTT
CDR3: CASRLDGTPAGELFF

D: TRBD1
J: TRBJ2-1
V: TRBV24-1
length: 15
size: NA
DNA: TGTGCCACCAGTGACCCCCGGACAGGGGTGGGTGAGCAGTTCTTC
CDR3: CATSDPRTGVGEQFF

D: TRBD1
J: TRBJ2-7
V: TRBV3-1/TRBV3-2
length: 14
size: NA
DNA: TGTGCCAGCAGCCACGGACAGGGGGCGCCTGAGCAGTACTTC
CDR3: CASSHGQGAPEQYF

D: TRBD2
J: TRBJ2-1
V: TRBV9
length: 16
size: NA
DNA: TGTGCCAGCAGCGTAGGGCCAGCGGGAGGGTTGAATGAGCAGTTCTTC
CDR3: CASSVGPAGGLNEQFF

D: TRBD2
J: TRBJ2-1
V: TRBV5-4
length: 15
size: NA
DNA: TGTGCCAGCAGCTTGAGGCTAGCGGTGGGCAATGAGCAGTTCTTC
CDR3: CASSLRLAVGNEQFF

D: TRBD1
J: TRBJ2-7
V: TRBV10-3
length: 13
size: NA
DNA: TGTGCCACCAACCGGGACAGGGAGTTCGAGCAGTACTTC
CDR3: CATNRDREFEQYF

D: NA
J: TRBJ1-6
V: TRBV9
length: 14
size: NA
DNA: TGTGCCAGCAGCGCCCTGGAGGGCGAGTCACCCCTCCACTTT
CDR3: CASSALEGESPLHF

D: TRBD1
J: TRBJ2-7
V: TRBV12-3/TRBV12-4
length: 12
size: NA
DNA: TGTGCCAGCAGTTTGGGGACAGGGCCCTCGTACTTC
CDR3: CASSLGTGPSYF